This T cell receptor beta chain emerged from a study of T cell repertoires in cytomegalovirus infection. Study details: Matching HLA type and CMV infection were both indicated by public TCR beta signatures. General observations from the study: HLA-C-restricted CMV-specific TCR beta clonotypes were dominant in the ex vivo response. Cumulative frequency (of public TCR beta family members) identified carriers of CMV plus the relevant HLA.

Germline CDR1 is DFQATT and CDR2 is SNEGSKA (reference sequence). The CDR3 runs 13 residues. TCRdb processed the reads anew with MiXCR; each CDR3 protein has one entry. The sample lists 300,000 or so distinct CDR3 sequences; around 9.1% were seen once. As concerns this clonotype: What it recognizes is unknown. This may arise from a read error, as a much more abundant clone is one base away.

This receptor was obtained from a human donor in good health (CMV status not recorded). Some clones in this sample may be carry-over from other donors' samples. The specimen sequenced was PBMCs. V usage is TRBV20-1 and J usage is TRBJ2-7, with a weak D call TRBD2 (6 bases). The CDR3 nucleotides read TGCAGTGCCCATCGGGACTCTAGTCACGAGCAGTGCTTC. Residues: CSAHRDSSHEQCF.